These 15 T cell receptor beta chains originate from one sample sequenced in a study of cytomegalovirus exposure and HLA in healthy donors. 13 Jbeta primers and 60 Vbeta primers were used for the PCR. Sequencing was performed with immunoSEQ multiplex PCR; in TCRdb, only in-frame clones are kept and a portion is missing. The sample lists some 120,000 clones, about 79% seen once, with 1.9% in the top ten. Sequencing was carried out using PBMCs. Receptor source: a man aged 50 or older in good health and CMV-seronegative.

CDR3 residues: CASSGSYGGTDTQYF. In nucleotides, the CDR3 is TGTGCCAGCAGCGGATCGTACGGGGGCACAGATACGCAGTATTTT. The V and J genes are TRBV9 and TRBJ2-3, with a weak D call TRBD2 (5 bases). Per germline, CDR1 SGDLS and CDR2 YYNGEE. The V end was cut by 3 bases, the J end by 1 base, with 12 bases between. The CDR3 contains 15 residues.

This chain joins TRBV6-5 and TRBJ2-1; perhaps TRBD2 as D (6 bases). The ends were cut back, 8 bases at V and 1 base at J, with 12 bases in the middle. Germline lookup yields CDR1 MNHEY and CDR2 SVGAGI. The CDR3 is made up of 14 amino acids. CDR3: CASGGLPSYNEQFF. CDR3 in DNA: TGTGCCAGCGGGGGACTGCCTTCCTACAATGAGCAGTTCTTC.

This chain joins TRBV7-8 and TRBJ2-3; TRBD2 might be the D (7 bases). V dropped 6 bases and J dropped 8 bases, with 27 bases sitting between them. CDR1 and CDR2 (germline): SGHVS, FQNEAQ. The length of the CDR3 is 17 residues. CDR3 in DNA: TGTGCCAGCAGAAACCCGGGGGGCCCGATTCGGAGGGTTACGCAGTATTTT. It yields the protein CASRNPGGPIRRVTQYF.

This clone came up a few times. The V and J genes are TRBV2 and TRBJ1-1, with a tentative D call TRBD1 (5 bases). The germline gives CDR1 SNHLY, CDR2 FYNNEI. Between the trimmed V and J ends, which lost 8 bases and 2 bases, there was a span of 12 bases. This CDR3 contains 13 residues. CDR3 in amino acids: CASGQAPNTEAFF. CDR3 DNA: TGTGCCAGCGGACAAGCTCCTAACACTGAAGCTTTCTTT.

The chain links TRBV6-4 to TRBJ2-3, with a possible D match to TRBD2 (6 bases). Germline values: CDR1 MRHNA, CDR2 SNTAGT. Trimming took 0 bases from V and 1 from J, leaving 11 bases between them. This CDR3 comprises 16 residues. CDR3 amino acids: CASSDSAGRGTDTQYF. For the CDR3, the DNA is TGTGCCAGCAGTGACTCTGCGGGACGGGGCACAGATACGCAGTATTTT.

The CDR3, as DNA: TGTGCCAGCAGTGACAGGGGGCCCGAAGCCACCGGGGAGCTGTTTTTT. It is translated as CASSDRGPEATGELFF. The chain uses TRBV2 and TRBJ2-2; 8 nucleotides align to TRBD1. The CDR3 has 16 residues. Trimming removed 3 bases from V and 4 bases from J; junction bases left unmatched: 7. CDR1 SNHLY and CDR2 FYNNEI come from the germline V gene. Supplemented by reference TRBV2 and TRBJ2-2, the full variable domain reads EPEVTQTPSHQVTQMGQEVILRCVPISNHLYFYWYRQILGQKVEFLVSFYNNEISEKSEIFDDQFSVERPDGSNFTLKIRSTKLEDSAMYFCASSDRGPEATGELFFGEGSRLTVL.

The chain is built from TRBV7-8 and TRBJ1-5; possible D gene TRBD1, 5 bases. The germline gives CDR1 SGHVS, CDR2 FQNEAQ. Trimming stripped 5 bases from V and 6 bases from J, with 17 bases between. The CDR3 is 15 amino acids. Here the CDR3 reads CASSKRGSDGQPQHF. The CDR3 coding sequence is TGTGCCAGCAGCAAAAGGGGCAGCGATGGTCAGCCCCAGCATTTT.

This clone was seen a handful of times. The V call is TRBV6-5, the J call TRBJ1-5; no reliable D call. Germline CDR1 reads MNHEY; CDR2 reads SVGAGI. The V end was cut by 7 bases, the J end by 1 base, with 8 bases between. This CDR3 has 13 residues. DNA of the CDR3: TGTGCCAGCAAAAGGGAGAGCAATCAGCCCCAGCATTTT. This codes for CASKRESNQPQHF.

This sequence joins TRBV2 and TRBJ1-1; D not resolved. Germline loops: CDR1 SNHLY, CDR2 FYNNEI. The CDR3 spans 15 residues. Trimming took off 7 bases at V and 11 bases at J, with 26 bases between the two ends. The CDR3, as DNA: TGTGCCAGCACTGGAGACGGGGTCTCAGGCAACGGGGCTTTCTTT. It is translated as CASTGDGVSGNGAFF.

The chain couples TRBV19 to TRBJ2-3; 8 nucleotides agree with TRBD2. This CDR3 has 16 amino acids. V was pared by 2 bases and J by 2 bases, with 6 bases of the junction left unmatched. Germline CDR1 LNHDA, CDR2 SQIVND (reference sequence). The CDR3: CASSILGAGDTDTQYF. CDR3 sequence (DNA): TGTGCCAGTAGTATACTGGGAGCGGGGGACACAGATACGCAGTATTTT.

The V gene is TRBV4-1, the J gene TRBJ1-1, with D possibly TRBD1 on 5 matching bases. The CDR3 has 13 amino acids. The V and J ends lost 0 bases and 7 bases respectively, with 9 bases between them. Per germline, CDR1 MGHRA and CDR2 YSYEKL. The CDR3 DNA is TGCGCCAGCAGCCAAGATGACAGTAGTGAAGCTTTCTTT. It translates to CASSQDDSSEAFF.

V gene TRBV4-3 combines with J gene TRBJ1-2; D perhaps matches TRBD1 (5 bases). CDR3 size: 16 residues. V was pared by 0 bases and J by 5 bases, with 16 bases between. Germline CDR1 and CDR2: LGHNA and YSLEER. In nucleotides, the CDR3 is TGCGCCAGCAGCCAAGATCATCCGACAGCAATTTATGGCTACACCTTC. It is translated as CASSQDHPTAIYGYTF.

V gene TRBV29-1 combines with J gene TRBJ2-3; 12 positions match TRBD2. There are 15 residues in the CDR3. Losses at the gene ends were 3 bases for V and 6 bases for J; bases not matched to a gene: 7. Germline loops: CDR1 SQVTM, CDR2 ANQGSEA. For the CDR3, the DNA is TGCAGCGTTGAGACTAGCGGGGGATCTATGGATACGCAGTATTTT. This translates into CSVETSGGSMDTQYF.

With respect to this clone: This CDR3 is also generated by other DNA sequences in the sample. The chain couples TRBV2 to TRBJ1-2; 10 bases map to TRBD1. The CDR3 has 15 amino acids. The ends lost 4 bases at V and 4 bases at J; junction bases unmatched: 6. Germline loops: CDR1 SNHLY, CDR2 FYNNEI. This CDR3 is CASSVPGQGLYGYTF. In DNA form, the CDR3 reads TGTGCCAGCAGTGTACCGGGACAGGGGCTCTATGGCTACACCTTC.

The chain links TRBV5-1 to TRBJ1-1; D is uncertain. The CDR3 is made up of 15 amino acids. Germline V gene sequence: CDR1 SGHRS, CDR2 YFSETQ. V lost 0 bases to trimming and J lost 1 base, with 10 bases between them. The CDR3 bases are TGCGCCAGCAGCTTGGCCGCGGAGGGGAACACTGAAGCTTTCTTT. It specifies CASSLAAEGNTEAFF. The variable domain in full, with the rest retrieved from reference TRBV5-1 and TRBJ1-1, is KAGVTQTPRYLIKTRGQQVTLSCSPISGHRSVSWYQQTPGQGLQFLFEYFSETQRNKGNFPGRFSGRQFSNSRSEMNVSTLELGDSALYLCASSLAAEGNTEAFFGQGTRLTVV.